The rows below give T cell receptor beta chains drawn from one sample of a study of blood T cell repertoires in COVID-19. The protocol was immunoSEQ multiplex PCR, while the TCRdb copy is restricted to in-frame clones and leaves out a portion. The table lists about 130,000 clones, around 83% of them singletons, with 4.3% in the top ten. Specimen: peripheral blood. The receptors were sampled from a human donor in a cohort sampled during active COVID-19. CDR3s include the opening cysteine and the closing phenylalanine or tryptophan. The D gene is left open where the match is weak. Only part of the rows carry a size: once, few, many, or a class if the clone is expanded.

TRBV11-1	TRBJ2-7	.	TRBD1	TGTGCCAGCAGCTTATCCGGGACAGGGGACGAGCAGTACTTC	CASSLSGTGDEQYF
TRBV6-5	TRBJ1-3	.	TRBD1	TGTGCCAGCAGTTATAGGACAGGGGGGGACACCATATATTTT	CASSYRTGGDTIYF
TRBV4-3	TRBJ2-1	.	TRBD2	TGCGCCAGCAGCCAAGCGCTCGTGAATAGCGGGGGGTACAATGAGCAGTTCTTC	CASSQALVNSGGYNEQFF
TRBV6-5	TRBJ1-5	.	.	TGTGCCGGGGCTTTCCAATCCAATCAGCCCCAGCATTTT	CAGAFQSNQPQHF
TRBV28	TRBJ2-5	.	TRBD2	TGTGCCAGCAGCCCCCGGGCTAGCGGACAAGAGACCCAGTACTTC	CASSPRASGQETQYF
TRBV6-6	TRBJ1-5	.	.	TGTGCCAGCAGTTCGCCCAGGGAGCCCCAGCATTTT	CASSSPREPQHF
TRBV6-1	TRBJ1-6	.	TRBD1	TGTGCCAGCAGTGACAGAGGGCGAGGGGGCCGATCACCCCTCCACTTT	CASSDRGRGGRSPLHF
TRBV24-1	TRBJ1-2	once	TRBD1	TGTGCCACCAGTACGGGGGCAGGGGGTGGCTACACCTTC	CATSTGAGGGYTF
TRBV4-1	TRBJ2-3	.	TRBD1	TGCGCCAGCAGCAGTAGGGACAGGGGGAGCACAGATACGCAGTATTTT	CASSSRDRGSTDTQYF
TRBV19	TRBJ2-3	.	TRBD2	TGTGCCAGTAGTATAGTCTCGACTAGCGGGAGGACAGATACGCAGTATTTT	CASSIVSTSGRTDTQYF
TRBV2	TRBJ2-7	.	TRBD1	TGTGCCAGCAGTCCGGACAGGGGGCTCGACGAGCAGTACTTC	CASSPDRGLDEQYF
TRBV11-3	TRBJ1-5	.	.	TGTGCCAGCAGCTTAGGGGGTAGCGGGCAGCCCCAGCATTTT	CASSLGGSGQPQHF
TRBV9	TRBJ1-4	.	.	TGTGCCAGCAGCGACAGGAATGAAAAACTGTTTTTT	CASSDRNEKLFF
TRBV10-3	TRBJ1-1	.	TRBD1	TGTGCCATCAGTGAAAAAGGGGGCTCGACTGAAGCTTTCTTT	CAISEKGGSTEAFF
TRBV6-5	TRBJ1-6	once	.	TGTGCCAGCAGTTTAGGGGTTAATTCACCCCTCCACTTT	CASSLGVNSPLHF
TRBV5-6	TRBJ2-1	.	TRBD2	TGTGCCAGCAGCTTAAGGAGCGGGGGTTTCTACAATGAGCAGTTCTTC	CASSLRSGGFYNEQFF
TRBV7-2	TRBJ2-2	.	.	TGTGCCAGCAGCTGGGCTGGCACCGGGGAGCTGTTTTTT	CASSWAGTGELFF
TRBV2	TRBJ1-2	once	.	TGTGCCAGCGGAGAGCCCTTGGCGGGGAAGGCTAACTATGGCTACACCTTC	CASGEPLAGKANYGYTF
TRBV6-2/TRBV6-3	TRBJ1-5	.	.	TGTGCCAGCAGTTACTCGAGTCTGCCCCAGCATTTT	CASSYSSLPQHF
TRBV28	TRBJ2-2	.	TRBD1	TGTGCCAGCAGTCCGATGGGACAGCCAAACACCGGGGAGCTGTTTTTT	CASSPMGQPNTGELFF
TRBV7-2	TRBJ2-3	.	TRBD2	TGTGCCAGCAGCTCGCACCCCCTAGGACTAGCGGATACGCAGTATTTT	CASSSHPLGLADTQYF
TRBV30	TRBJ2-2	.	.	TGTGCCCAGACCCTAGCGAACACCGGGGAGCTGTTTTTT	CAQTLANTGELFF
TRBV5-1	TRBJ1-1	.	.	TGCGCCAGCAGCTTGGAAGGCGGAGTCGCTGAAGCTTTCTTT	CASSLEGGVAEAFF
TRBV7-8	TRBJ1-1	.	TRBD1	TGTGCCAGCAGCCCTCCAGACAGGGACACTGAAGCTTTCTTT	CASSPPDRDTEAFF
TRBV7-6	TRBJ2-3	.	TRBD2	TGTGCCAGCTCTCCCGGGACTAGCGGGGGGCCCAGCACAGATACGCAGTATTTT	CASSPGTSGGPSTDTQYF
TRBV15	TRBJ2-1	.	.	TGTGCCACCAGCAGAGGTGTCGAGAATGAGCAGTTCTTC	CATSRGVENEQFF
TRBV7-8	TRBJ1-4	.	.	TGTGCCAGCAGCCCTTTTGAGTCAACTAATGAAAAACTGTTTTTT	CASSPFESTNEKLFF
TRBV5-1	TRBJ2-3	.	.	TGCGCCAGCAGCTTGGGGGGCAGGAGCACAGATACGCAGTATTTT	CASSLGGRSTDTQYF